This T cell receptor (beta chain) was sequenced during a study of OX40 agonist ivuxolimab in advanced cancers. Study at large: Checkpoint inhibitors had been given previously to over 30% of patients. Partial responses were achieved by three patients: one hepatocellular carcinoma, two cutaneous melanoma.

Study-level results: The CD4+ and CD8+ T cells in the blood had expanded clonally by week 6 at 0.1 to 3.0 mg/kg.

Trimming left V 3 bases short and J 6 bases short, with 12 bases between. Germline CDR1 and CDR2: KGHSH and LQKENI. The CDR3 contains 14 residues. Concerning this clone: Antigen: not known.

At cycle 4 day 1, cycle 7 day 1, and baseline, blood was sampled. Here immunoSEQ multiplex PCR was the method, and the copy in TCRdb shows in-frame clones only, minus some. The sample lists some 44,000 clones, over 75% seen once, with around 4.6% in the top ten. The rearrangement uses TRBV18 and TRBJ2-4; possible D gene TRBD1, 5 bases. This receptor was obtained from an adult with an advanced solid tumor such as melanoma, head and neck, liver or kidney cancer. The starting material was CD4+ or CD8+ T cells sorted from blood, obtained in a trial of the OX40 agonist ivuxolimab. CDR3 coding DNA: TGTGCCAGCTCACCGGAAGGGGCCGGAAACATTCAGTACTTC. This encodes CASSPEGAGNIQYF.